Each of the 15 T cell receptor beta chains below was sequenced from the same sample in a study of T cell responses to AZD1222 COVID-19 vaccine. Profiled with immunoSEQ multiplex PCR; TCRdb holds only in-frame clones, not every one. The data contain about 150,000 clones, around 88% of them seen just once; the ten biggest clones take up 0.85% to 1.2%. The material was peripheral blood, obtained 28 days after the second AZD1222 dose. The receptors were gathered from an adult who received the AZD1222 COVID-19 vaccine.

The chain combines TRBV5-6 with TRBJ1-1; D is possibly TRBD1 (6 bases). CDR3 length equals 15 residues. Trimming shortened V by 1 base and J by 0 bases, and 10 bases separated the two germline ends. Germline V gene sequence: CDR1 SGHDT, CDR2 YYEEEE. Here the CDR3 DNA reads TGTGCCAGCAGCTTGATGCGGGGGCTGAACACTGAAGCTTTCTTT. The encoded protein is CASSLMRGLNTEAFF.

The CDR3 DNA follows: TGTGCCATCAGTGGTCCTCCCGGGACAGGGGATTTCTATGGCTACACCTTC. Protein: CAISGPPGTGDFYGYTF. V gene TRBV10-3 combines with J gene TRBJ1-2; 10 nucleotides match TRBD1. Germline values: CDR1 ENHRY, CDR2 SYGVKD. This CDR3 region has 17 residues. V trimming: 4 bases; J trimming: 4 bases; junction bases outside the gene matches: 12.

This chain connects TRBV7-2 to TRBJ1-6; possibly TRBD1 for D (6 bases). Germline V lookup: CDR1 SGHTA, CDR2 FQGNSA. CDR3 size: 16 residues. V was pared by 4 bases and J by 6 bases, with 16 bases between. The CDR3 reads CASSSFPGHVNSPLHF. The CDR3 DNA follows: TGTGCCAGCAGCTCCTTTCCGGGACACGTTAATTCACCCCTCCACTTT.

This chain joins TRBV7-9 and TRBJ2-7, with a tentative D call TRBD2 (5 bases). The CDR3 consists of 13 residues. Trimming left V 3 bases short and J 0 bases short, with 6 bases between. The germline gives CDR1 SEHNR, CDR2 FQNEAQ (reference sequence). The CDR3 is CASSFDYSYEQYF. DNA of the CDR3: TGTGCCAGCAGCTTTGACTACTCCTACGAGCAGTACTTC.

This chain uses TRBV5-4 with TRBJ1-1; weak D call: TRBD1 (5 bases). This CDR3 comprises 16 residues. Per germline, CDR1 SGHNT and CDR2 YYREEE (reference sequence). V shed 4 bases and J shed 4 bases, with 20 bases lying between them. Here the CDR3 reads CASSLPGAGRSTEAFF. Here the CDR3 DNA reads TGTGCCAGCAGCCTTCCCGGGGCAGGGAGGAGCACTGAAGCTTTCTTT.

The chain employs TRBV5-5 and TRBJ1-3; no reliable D call. This CDR3 is built from 14 residues. Germline lookup yields CDR1 SGHKS and CDR2 YYEKEE (reference sequence). The ends were cut back, 3 bases at V and 2 bases at J, with 9 bases in the middle. The CDR3: CASSYYLTGNTIYF. The CDR3 DNA reads TGTGCCAGCAGCTATTACTTAACTGGAAACACCATATATTTT.

The rearrangement joins TRBV6-5 to TRBJ1-6; D ambiguous. V was cut by 0 bases and J by 9 bases, with 12 bases left in between. Looked up from germline, CDR1 is MNHEY and CDR2 is SVGAGI. This CDR3 spans 15 amino acids. This CDR3 reads CASSYSSGVGSPLHF. CDR3 coding DNA: TGTGCCAGCAGTTACTCGAGCGGGGTCGGTTCACCCCTCCACTTT.

The genes are TRBV9 and TRBJ1-6, with TRBD1 matching over 9 bases. CDR1 is SGDLS, CDR2 YYNGEE, per germline. This CDR3 region has 16 residues. Unmatched junction bases numbered 9, after V lost 3 bases and J lost 8 bases. Written as DNA, the CDR3 is TGTGCCAGCAGCGAACAGGGGGCTGCTCCTGATTCACCCCTCCACTTT. Its translation is CASSEQGAAPDSPLHF.

The genes are TRBV10-3 and TRBJ2-5, with TRBD1 matching over 7 bases. Germline V lookup: CDR1 ENHRY, CDR2 SYGVKD. The ends lost 3 bases at V and 2 bases at J; junction bases unmatched: 6. This CDR3 has 15 residues. The chain's CDR3 is CAISDRDREQETQYF. The DNA of the CDR3 is TGTGCCATCAGTGACCGGGACAGAGAACAAGAGACCCAGTACTTC.

The chain uses TRBV2 and TRBJ1-2, with 12 positions matching TRBD1. The CDR3 has 16 amino acids. Unmatched junction bases numbered 6, after V lost 5 bases and J lost 2 bases. Germline lookup yields CDR1 SNHLY and CDR2 FYNNEI. The CDR3 sequence is CASSQTGQGANYGYTF. The CDR3, as DNA: TGTGCCAGCAGTCAGACGGGACAGGGGGCAAACTATGGCTACACCTTC.

For this clone: The same CDR3 can be traced to other DNA sequences in this sample. J is TRBJ2-2 and V is TRBV27; D unclear. CDR3 size: 13 residues. Germline V CDR1 and CDR2: MNHEY, SMNVEV (reference sequence). The V gene lost 1 base and the J gene lost 5 bases, with 5 bases spanning the gap. The CDR3: CASSLYRTGELFF. Written as DNA, the CDR3 is TGTGCCAGCAGTTTATACCGAACCGGGGAGCTGTTTTTT.

The CDR3 coding sequence is TGTGCCAGTAGCACCTGGGACAGGTCCTTAGGGATACAAGAGACCCAGTACTTC. Amino acid sequence: CASSTWDRSLGIQETQYF. V and J are TRBV19 and TRBJ2-5, with TRBD1 matching 8 bases. The CDR3 length is 18 residues. Trimming at V came to 6 bases and at J to 2 bases, leaving 17 bases not matched to a gene. Per the germline V gene, CDR1 is LNHDA and CDR2 is SQIVND (reference sequence).

This chain joins TRBV6-5 and TRBJ1-4; D is possibly TRBD1 (6 bases). The CDR3 loop spans 13 amino acids. V was clipped by 7 bases and J by 6 bases, with 12 bases between them. CDR1 and CDR2 from the germline V gene are MNHEY and SVGAGI. CDR3 in amino acids: CASKGVAYEKLFF. As DNA, the CDR3 is TGTGCCAGCAAGGGGGTGGCTTATGAAAAACTGTTTTTT.

The J gene is TRBJ1-4, the V gene TRBV29-1; 7 nucleotides line up with TRBD1. This CDR3 is built from 13 residues. The V gene's germline CDR1 is SQVTM and CDR2 ANQGSEA. The DNA of the CDR3 is TGCAGTGGGACGACAGGGCCTAATGAAAAACTGTTTTTT. Residues: CSGTTGPNEKLFF.

This clone appeared a single time. V gene TRBV7-9 combines with J gene TRBJ1-1; 7 bases align to TRBD1. CDR1 is SEHNR and CDR2 is FQNEAQ in the germline V gene (reference sequence). The CDR3 loop spans 14 amino acids. V lost 7 bases, J lost 0 bases, and 5 bases stayed unmatched. CDR3 nucleotide sequence: TGTGCCAGCACTCGACAGGGCTTGAACACTGAAGCTTTCTTT. Translation: CASTRQGLNTEAFF.